Shown below are 17 T cell receptor beta chains from a single sample sequenced in a study of cytomegalovirus exposure and HLA in healthy donors. PCR was performed using 60 Vbeta and 13 Jbeta primers. Assay: immunoSEQ multiplex PCR; the TCRdb copy retains only in-frame clones and omits some. Seen here are around 140,000 clones, around 80% observed once, and the top ten hold 2% to 3%. Sequencing was done on a sample of PBMCs. These receptors all stem from a man aged 50 to 60 in good health and CMV-seronegative.

This chain connects TRBV19 to TRBJ1-1; 7 nucleotides agree with TRBD1. The CDR3 contains 13 residues. Germline-derived CDR1 and CDR2 are LNHDA and SQIVND (reference sequence). Trimming took 6 bases from V and 2 from J; bases not matched to a gene: 3. CDR3 nucleotide sequence: TGTGCCAGTAGGGACAGGCCTAACACTGAAGCTTTCTTT. The encoded protein is CASRDRPNTEAFF.

This clone was recorded once. The V and J genes are TRBV19 and TRBJ1-5; D is undetermined. This CDR3 has 14 residues. Germline V CDR1 and CDR2: LNHDA, SQIVND (reference sequence). Deletions cut 7 bases from V and 2 bases from J, with 12 bases between. This chain's CDR3 is CASNLYRGNQPQHF. CDR3 DNA: TGTGCCAGTAACCTATACCGAGGCAATCAGCCCCAGCATTTT. The entire variable domain, with the rest obtained from reference TRBV19 and TRBJ1-5, is as follows: DGGITQSPKYLFRKEGQNVTLSCEQNLNHDAMYWYRQDPGQGLRLIYYSQIVNDFQKGDIAEGYSVSREKKESFPLTVTSAQKNPTAFYLCASNLYRGNQPQHFGDGTRLSIL.

V is TRBV5-1 and J is TRBJ1-5; D possibly corresponds to TRBD1 (5 bases). The CDR3 contains 15 residues. The germline V gene has CDR1 SGHRS and CDR2 YFSETQ. Trimming shortened V by 0 bases and J by 0 bases, and 7 bases separated the two germline ends. This chain's CDR3 is CASSLEGYSNQPQHF. The CDR3 bases are TGCGCCAGCAGCTTGGAGGGGTATAGCAATCAGCCCCAGCATTTT. The whole variable domain, filled in from reference TRBV5-1 and TRBJ1-5, reads KAGVTQTPRYLIKTRGQQVTLSCSPISGHRSVSWYQQTPGQGLQFLFEYFSETQRNKGNFPGRFSGRQFSNSRSEMNVSTLELGDSALYLCASSLEGYSNQPQHFGDGTRLSIL.

J is TRBJ2-7 and V is TRBV10-3; 8 bases match TRBD1. The CDR3 is 12 amino acids. The germline V gene encodes CDR1 ENHRY and CDR2 SYGVKD. The V segment lost 8 bases and the J segment 1 base; nucleotides outside the gene matches: 1. CDR3 region: CAIGQGSYEQYF. CDR3 in DNA: TGTGCCATCGGACAGGGATCCTACGAGCAGTACTTC.

The CDR3 DNA reads TGTGCCAGCAGGCCGAGATCGGGACAGGGGGGTAGCAATCAGCCCCAGCATTTT. This codes for CASRPRSGQGGSNQPQHF. The gene calls are TRBV27 and TRBJ1-5; 11 bases are a match to TRBD1. Per the germline V gene, CDR1 is MNHEY and CDR2 is SMNVEV (reference sequence). After removal of 6 bases from V and 0 bases from J, the junction contained 10 bases not matched to a gene. CDR3 length: 18 residues.

The chain joins TRBV28 to TRBJ1-6, with 8 positions matching TRBD1. With 6 bases clipped from V and 5 bases from J, the junction kept 3 bases outside the gene matches. The CDR3 has 14 residues. The germline gives CDR1 MDHEN, CDR2 SYDVKM. This CDR3 is CASSTRGHNSPLHF. The CDR3 bases are TGTGCCAGCAGCACCAGGGGGCATAATTCACCCCTCCACTTT.

This chain connects TRBV11-2 to TRBJ1-2; maybe TRBD1 (6 bases). Germline V gene data show CDR1 as SGHAT and CDR2 as FQNNGV. Between the trimmed V and J ends, which lost 4 bases and 4 bases, there was a span of 10 bases. This CDR3 has 13 residues. In DNA form, the CDR3 reads TGTGCCAGCAGCTCAAGGACAGTCTATGGCTACACCTTC. Its protein is CASSSRTVYGYTF.

The chain has TRBV29-1 and TRBJ1-2, with TRBD1 as a possible D gene (6 bases). Trimming took 3 bases from V and 7 from J, leaving 15 bases between them. CDR1 is SQVTM and CDR2 is ANQGSEA in the germline V gene. The CDR3 is made up of 13 amino acids. The CDR3 DNA reads as TGCAGCGTTGACTTGGCAGGGGTTCTTGGCTACACCTTC. It specifies CSVDLAGVLGYTF.

Notes on this clone: Additional DNA sequences in this sample encode the identical CDR3. The chain couples TRBV28 to TRBJ1-2, with TRBD1 matching 9 bases. Germline V gene data show CDR1 as MDHEN and CDR2 as SYDVKM. This CDR3 has 14 amino acids. V shed 6 bases and J 2 bases; nucleotides not matched to a gene: 4. The CDR3 sequence is CASSPGQGNYGYTF. The DNA for the CDR3 is TGTGCCAGCAGCCCGGGACAGGGCAACTATGGCTACACCTTC.

This chain uses TRBV9 with TRBJ1-6, with 9 bases aligning to TRBD1. In germline, CDR1 is SGDLS, CDR2 YYNGEE. The V and J ends lost 4 bases and 8 bases, in that order; junction bases with no gene match: 10. The CDR3 totals 16 residues. In DNA form, the CDR3 reads TGTGCCAGCAGCCAACCGTACCGACAGGGGGATTCACCCCTCCACTTT. Its translation: CASSQPYRQGDSPLHF.

The rearrangement joins TRBV9 to TRBJ1-5; TRBD1 matches 9 bases. V lost 4 bases, J lost 0 bases, and 8 bases stayed unmatched. This CDR3 contains 17 residues. Germline lookup yields CDR1 SGDLS and CDR2 YYNGEE. This CDR3 reads CASSRGTGIDSNQPQHF. The CDR3 DNA follows: TGTGCCAGCAGCAGGGGGACAGGGATCGATAGCAATCAGCCCCAGCATTTT.

The chain combines TRBV19 with TRBJ1-1; maybe TRBD1 (6 bases). The V end was cut by 5 bases, the J end by 8 bases, with 15 bases between. The CDR3 covers 13 residues. Germline values: CDR1 LNHDA, CDR2 SQIVND (reference sequence). The CDR3 sequence is CASSPQSGTEAFF. The CDR3 DNA reads TGTGCCAGTAGTCCCCAGTCCGGGACAGAAGCTTTCTTT. Complete variable domain (other parts from reference TRBV19 and TRBJ1-1): DGGITQSPKYLFRKEGQNVTLSCEQNLNHDAMYWYRQDPGQGLRLIYYSQIVNDFQKGDIAEGYSVSREKKESFPLTVTSAQKNPTAFYLCASSPQSGTEAFFGQGTRLTVV.

The CDR3, as DNA: TGTGCCAGCATCCTGCTAGCGGGAGGACGAGATACGCAGTATTTT. Its protein product is CASILLAGGRDTQYF. The chain recombines TRBV6-6 with TRBJ2-3; 11 bases match TRBD2. The V gene's germline CDR1 is MNHNY and CDR2 SVGAGI (reference sequence). The V and J ends lost 7 bases and 5 bases, in that order; junction bases with no gene match: 8. This CDR3 has 15 residues.

V usage is TRBV7-2 and J usage is TRBJ2-7; 8 nucleotides match TRBD2. The CDR3 extends over 15 amino acids. Losses at the gene ends were 3 bases for V and 1 base for J; bases not matched to a gene: 5. Germline CDR1 is SGHTA and CDR2 is FQGNSA. CDR3: CASSFGGGLSYEQYF. In DNA, the CDR3 is TGTGCCAGCAGCTTCGGCGGGGGGCTGTCCTACGAGCAGTACTTC.

The chain combines TRBV11-2 with TRBJ2-7; the match to TRBD2 covers 13 bases. V gave up 2 bases and J gave up 0 bases; unmatched junction bases: 4. Germline V CDR1 and CDR2: SGHAT, FQNNGV. This CDR3 spans 17 amino acids. The CDR3 loop reads CASSLTWTSGSSYEQYF. CDR3 DNA: TGTGCCAGCAGCTTAACCTGGACTAGCGGGAGCTCCTACGAGCAGTACTTC.

This chain links TRBV27 with TRBJ1-1; 12 bases align to TRBD1. CDR1 MNHEY and CDR2 SMNVEV come from the germline V gene (reference sequence). V gave up 5 bases and J gave up 6 bases; unmatched junction bases: 7. The length of the CDR3 is 15 residues. This chain's CDR3 is CASSASGTGGPEAFF. The CDR3 bases are TGTGCCAGCAGTGCGTCCGGGACAGGGGGCCCTGAAGCTTTCTTT.

Here the CDR3 reads CASGGQAYNEQFF. CDR3 nucleotides: TGTGCCAGCGGCGGGCAGGCGTACAATGAGCAGTTCTTC. This chain links TRBV2 with TRBJ2-1; perhaps TRBD2 as D (5 bases). CDR3 length: 13 amino acids. V lost 8 bases, J lost 4 bases, and 12 bases lay in between. The V gene's germline CDR1 is SNHLY and CDR2 FYNNEI.